Below, 18 T cell receptor beta chains from the same sample are listed, as sequenced in a study of CD8+ T cells in alopecia areata. The authors extracted RNA and reverse transcribed it into cDNA as the sequencing template. The protocol was immunoSEQ multiplex PCR, while the TCRdb copy is restricted to in-frame clones and leaves out a portion. The sample holds 90,000 to 120,000 clones; roughly 64% are singletons and the top ten take under 25%. Sequenced input: CD8+ T cells sorted from blood. These receptors came from a human donor in good health.

Note on this clone: An end of the junction does not agree with germline; a read error may underlie this. The V gene is TRBV7-7, the J gene TRBJ2-1; TRBD2 might be the D (6 bases). The germline V gene encodes CDR1 SSHAT and CDR2 FNYEAQ (reference sequence). This CDR3 region has 15 residues. This CDR3 is CASSFAPNGRNEQFF. CDR3 DNA sequence: TGTGCTAGCAGCTTTGCTCCCAATGGGAGGAATGAGCAGTTCTTC.

This clone came up many times. This chain uses TRBV28 with TRBJ2-7; D may be TRBD2 (7 bases). V was clipped by 2 bases and J by 2 bases, with 19 bases between them. The germline CDR1 and CDR2 sequences are MDHEN and SYDVKM. The CDR3 loop spans 17 amino acids. CDR3 nucleotides: TGTGCCAGCAGTTTACAGGGTCCGGGGGGCCTGCCCTACGAGCAGTACTTC. This sequence encodes CASSLQGPGGLPYEQYF.

This chain joins TRBV27 and TRBJ1-1, with no clear D. This CDR3 has 13 amino acids. The germline V gene has CDR1 MNHEY and CDR2 SMNVEV (reference sequence). V gave up 6 bases and J gave up 1 base, with 9 bases separating them. Written as DNA, the CDR3 is TGTGCCAGCAGGCTTTATGAGAACACTGAAGCTTTCTTT. This translates into CASRLYENTEAFF.

This clone was seen once. The chain links TRBV13 to TRBJ2-7; D ambiguous. Trimming stripped 5 bases from V and 3 bases from J, with 11 bases between. The CDR3 is 13 amino acids. The germline gives CDR1 PRHDT, CDR2 FYEKMQ (reference sequence). The CDR3 DNA reads as TGTGCCAGCAGCCCCCGTTTGAGCTACGAGCAGTACTTC. This encodes CASSPRLSYEQYF.

The chain is built from TRBV27 and TRBJ2-6, with 8 bases matching TRBD1. J was trimmed by 0 bases and V by 6 bases; bases with no gene match: 4. This CDR3 has 16 amino acids. Germline values: CDR1 MNHEY, CDR2 SMNVEV (reference sequence). CDR3: CASSPTGGSGANVLTF. For the CDR3, the DNA is TGTGCCAGCAGCCCTACAGGGGGCTCTGGGGCCAACGTCCTGACTTTC.

The V and J genes are TRBV5-6 and TRBJ2-5, with unresolved D. There are 13 residues in the CDR3. CDR1 is SGHDT and CDR2 is YYEEEE in the germline V gene. The V end was cut by 0 bases, the J end by 2 bases, with 5 bases between. DNA for the CDR3: TGTGCCAGCAGCTTGGAGCAGCAAGAGACCCAGTACTTC. Amino acid sequence: CASSLEQQETQYF.

For the CDR3, the DNA is TGTGCCAGCAGTTTAGGTTTGGGGAACACTGAAGCTTTCTTT. Protein: CASSLGLGNTEAFF. The V gene is TRBV28, the J gene TRBJ1-1; D gene uncertain. CDR3 length equals 14 residues. V shed 2 bases and J shed 1 base, with 8 bases lying between them. CDR1 and CDR2 (germline): MDHEN, SYDVKM.

To note about this clone: Other DNA variants within this sample encode the same CDR3. The chain has TRBV7-9 and TRBJ2-7, with 7 bases lining up with TRBD1. V was pared by 6 bases and J by 2 bases, with 4 bases of the junction left unmatched. This CDR3 comprises 13 residues. Germline-derived CDR1 and CDR2 are SEHNR and FQNEAQ (reference sequence). In nucleotides, the CDR3 is TGTGCCAGCAGTCGAACAGGGGCCTACGAGCAGTACTTC. Protein: CASSRTGAYEQYF. Complete variable domain (other parts from reference TRBV7-9 and TRBJ2-7): DTGVSQNPRHKITKRGQNVTFRCDPISEHNRLYWYRQTLGQGPEFLTYFQNEAQLEKSRLLSDRFSAERPKGSFSTLEIQRTEQGDSAMYLCASSRTGAYEQYFGPGTRLTVT.

This clone turned up a few times. The junction differs from germline at one of its ends, possibly a read error. The V gene is TRBV7-7, the J gene TRBJ1-6, with D possibly TRBD1 on 5 matching bases. The germline V gene has CDR1 SSHAT and CDR2 FNYEAQ (reference sequence). The CDR3 extends over 18 amino acids. The CDR3 here is CASTLRECYQGPNSPLHF. The CDR3 nucleotides are TGTGCTAGCACCCTTCGTGAATGCTACCAGGGACCGAATTCACCCCTCCACTTT.

This clone was recorded a few times. J is TRBJ1-6 and V is TRBV29-1; no firm D call. Trimming cost V 6 bases and J 6 bases, with 9 bases left between them. Germline V gives CDR1 SQVTM, CDR2 ANQGSEA. CDR3 length equals 12 residues. The CDR3 DNA reads TGCAGCGTGCGGGGTGGTAATTCACCCCTCCACTTT. Protein product: CSVRGGNSPLHF.

This sequence joins TRBV19 and TRBJ2-2; D gene ambiguous. The CDR3 is 16 amino acids. The V gene's germline CDR1 is LNHDA and CDR2 SQIVND (reference sequence). V was trimmed by 7 bases and J by 1 base, leaving 16 bases between them. The DNA for the CDR3 is TGTGCCAGTAACACGCCGACTTTAGGGAACACCGGGGAGCTGTTTTTT. Its translation is CASNTPTLGNTGELFF. Supplemented by reference TRBV19 and TRBJ2-2, the full variable domain reads DGGITQSPKYLFRKEGQNVTLSCEQNLNHDAMYWYRQDPGQGLRLIYYSQIVNDFQKGDIAEGYSVSREKKESFPLTVTSAQKNPTAFYLCASNTPTLGNTGELFFGEGSRLTVL.

The rearrangement links TRBV13 to TRBJ1-2; D might be TRBD1 (5 bases). Trimming left V 4 bases short and J 4 bases short, with 16 bases between. Germline CDR1 PRHDT, CDR2 FYEKMQ (reference sequence). The CDR3 runs 15 residues. CDR3 DNA sequence: TGTGCCAGCAGCTCAGACCGGGACCAAGGCTATGGCTACACCTTC. This gives the protein CASSSDRDQGYGYTF.

The chain couples TRBV2 to TRBJ2-1; D call uncertain. CDR1 and CDR2 (germline): SNHLY, FYNNEI. V was shortened by 8 bases and J by 14 bases, with 16 bases between the two germline ends. The length of the CDR3 is 11 residues. DNA of the CDR3: TGTGCCAGCCTTTTTGGCTCTGGGGAGTTCTTC. Its translation is CASLFGSGEFF.

This clone was observed a few times. The genes are TRBV7-2 and TRBJ1-5, with no clear D. Trimming stripped 3 bases from V and 4 bases from J, with 7 bases between. The CDR3 is 13 amino acids. In germline, CDR1 is SGHTA, CDR2 FQGNSA. The CDR3 here is CASSLWMNQPQHF. Written as DNA, the CDR3 is TGTGCCAGCAGCTTGTGGATGAATCAGCCCCAGCATTTT.

V usage is TRBV6-6 and J usage is TRBJ2-5; D is ambiguous. V dropped 4 bases and J dropped 1 base, with 10 bases sitting between them. This CDR3 has 14 residues. The germline V gene encodes CDR1 MNHNY and CDR2 SVGAGI (reference sequence). This CDR3 is CASSSGLPQETQYF. The CDR3 coding sequence is TGTGCCAGCAGTTCTGGCCTTCCCCAAGAGACCCAGTACTTC.

This clone has a handful of counts. The chain employs TRBV29-1 and TRBJ2-5, with a tentative D call TRBD2 (6 bases). Trimming cost V 6 bases and J 4 bases, with 18 bases left between them. The CDR3 runs to 14 residues. Germline V CDR1 and CDR2: SQVTM, ANQGSEA. CDR3 sequence: CSVFGGARGETQYF. CDR3 bases: TGCAGCGTATTCGGCGGGGCTCGGGGAGAGACCCAGTACTTC.

The chain links TRBV27 to TRBJ2-5; the D is unclear. Germline-derived CDR1 and CDR2 are MNHEY and SMNVEV (reference sequence). The CDR3 runs 13 residues. V dropped 0 bases and J dropped 5 bases, with 7 bases sitting between them. CDR3 bases: TGTGCCAGCAGTTTATCACGGTTGGAGACCCAGTACTTC. Protein product: CASSLSRLETQYF.

This rearrangement joins TRBV2 to TRBJ2-1; no reliable D call. The length of the CDR3 is 12 residues. V was pared by 6 bases and J by 0 bases, with 3 bases between. In germline, CDR1 is SNHLY, CDR2 FYNNEI. In nucleotides, the CDR3 is TGTGCCAGCAGGGACTCCTACAATGAGCAGTTCTTC. It translates to CASRDSYNEQFF.